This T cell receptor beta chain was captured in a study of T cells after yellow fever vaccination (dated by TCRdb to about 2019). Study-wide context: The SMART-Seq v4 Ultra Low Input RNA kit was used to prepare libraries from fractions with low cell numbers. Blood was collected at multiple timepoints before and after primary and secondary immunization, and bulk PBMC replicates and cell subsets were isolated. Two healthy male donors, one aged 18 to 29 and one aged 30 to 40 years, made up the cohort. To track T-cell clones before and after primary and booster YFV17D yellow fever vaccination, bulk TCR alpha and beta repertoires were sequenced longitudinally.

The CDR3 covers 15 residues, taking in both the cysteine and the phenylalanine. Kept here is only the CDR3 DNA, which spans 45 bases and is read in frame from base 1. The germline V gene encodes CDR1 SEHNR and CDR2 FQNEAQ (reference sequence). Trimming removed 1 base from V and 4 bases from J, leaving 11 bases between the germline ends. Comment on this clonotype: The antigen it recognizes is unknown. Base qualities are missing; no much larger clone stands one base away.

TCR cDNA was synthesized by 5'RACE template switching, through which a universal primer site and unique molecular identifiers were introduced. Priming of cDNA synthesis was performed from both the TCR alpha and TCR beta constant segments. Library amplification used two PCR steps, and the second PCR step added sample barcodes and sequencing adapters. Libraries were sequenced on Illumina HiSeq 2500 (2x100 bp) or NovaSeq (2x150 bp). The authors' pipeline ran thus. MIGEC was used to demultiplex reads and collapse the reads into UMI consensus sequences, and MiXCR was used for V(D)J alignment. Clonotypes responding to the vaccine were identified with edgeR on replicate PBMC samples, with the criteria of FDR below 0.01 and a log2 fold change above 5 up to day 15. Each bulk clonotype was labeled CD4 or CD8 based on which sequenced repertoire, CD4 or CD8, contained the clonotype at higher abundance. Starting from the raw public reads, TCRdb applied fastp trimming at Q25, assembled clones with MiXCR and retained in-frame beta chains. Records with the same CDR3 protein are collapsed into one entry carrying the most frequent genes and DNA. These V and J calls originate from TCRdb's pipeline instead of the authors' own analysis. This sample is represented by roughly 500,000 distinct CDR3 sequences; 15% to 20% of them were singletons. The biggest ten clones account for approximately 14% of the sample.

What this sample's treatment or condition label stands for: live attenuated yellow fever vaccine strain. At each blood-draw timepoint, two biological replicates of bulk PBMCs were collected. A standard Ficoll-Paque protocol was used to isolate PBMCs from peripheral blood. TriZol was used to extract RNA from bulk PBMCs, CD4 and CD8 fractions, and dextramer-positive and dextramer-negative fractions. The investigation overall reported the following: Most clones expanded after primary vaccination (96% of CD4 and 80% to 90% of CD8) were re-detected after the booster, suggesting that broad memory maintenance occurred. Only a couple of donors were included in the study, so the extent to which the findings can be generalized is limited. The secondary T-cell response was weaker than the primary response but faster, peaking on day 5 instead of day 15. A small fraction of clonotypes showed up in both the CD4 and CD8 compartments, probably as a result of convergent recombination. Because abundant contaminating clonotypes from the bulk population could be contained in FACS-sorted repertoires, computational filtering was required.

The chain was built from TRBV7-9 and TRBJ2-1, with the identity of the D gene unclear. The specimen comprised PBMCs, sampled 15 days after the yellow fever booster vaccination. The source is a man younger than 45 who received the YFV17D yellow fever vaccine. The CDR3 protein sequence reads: CASSLGPNAYNEQFF. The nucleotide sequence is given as TGTGCCAGCAGCTTAGGTCCCAACGCATACAATGAGCAGTTCTTC.